This entry lists 15 T cell receptor beta chains sequenced from one sample in a study of T cells in Graves' hyperthyroidism and ophthalmopathy. TCR beta CDR3 regions were amplified from RNA transcripts. First-round RT-PCR of the TCR CDR3 relied on the HTBI primer set. Via MiXCR, TCRdb re-called the multiplex PCR reads, giving one row per CDR3 protein. Of 800,000 or so distinct CDR3 sequences in the sample, 38% were seen once. Sequencing input: blood. Source of these receptors: a man between 18 and 29 years old with Graves' hyperthyroidism.

This clonotype occurred many times. This chain links TRBV7-8 with TRBJ2-7; D ambiguous. The germline V gene has CDR1 SGHVS and CDR2 FQNEAQ. Deletions cut 1 base from V and 2 bases from J, with 9 bases between. The CDR3 totals 14 residues. CDR3 bases: TGTGCCAGCAGCTTAGTGATAGGAACCTACGAGCAGTACTTC. Amino acid sequence: CASSLVIGTYEQYF.

This clonotype was detected a few times. The CDR3 nucleotides are TGCAGTGCTAGTATGCGGGAGGGCTACGAGCAGTACTTC. Amino acid sequence: CSASMREGYEQYF. The genes are TRBV20-1 and TRBJ2-7, with 9 bases matching TRBD2. Trimming took 3 bases from V and 3 from J; bases not matched to a gene: 3. This CDR3 is 13 amino acids long. Germline V lookup: CDR1 DFQATT, CDR2 SNEGSKA (reference sequence).

V gene TRBV7-9 combines with J gene TRBJ2-7; D remains unclear. Looked up from germline, CDR1 is SEHNR and CDR2 is FQNEAQ (reference sequence). V was cut by 3 bases and J by 5 bases, with 14 bases left in between. The CDR3 extends over 14 amino acids. The CDR3 is CASSLPGASNEQYF. The CDR3 DNA sequence: TGTGCCAGCAGCTTGCCCGGAGCATCCAACGAGCAGTACTTC.

This clonotype was counted ten times or more. V is TRBV19 and J is TRBJ1-1, with TRBD1 matching 7 bases. CDR1 is LNHDA and CDR2 is SQIVND in the germline V gene (reference sequence). The V segment lost 9 bases and the J segment 1 base; nucleotides outside the gene matches: 8. The CDR3 contains 14 residues. The CDR3 DNA sequence: TGTGCCAGCAGCCACCAGGGGGGGAACACTGAAGCTTTCTTT. The encoded protein is CASSHQGGNTEAFF.

Only a few counts were recorded for this clonotype. The CDR3 DNA sequence: TGCAGTGCTAGGCGAGCAGGGGCCGGGGAGCTGTTTTTT. Protein: CSARRAGAGELFF. J is TRBJ2-2 and V is TRBV20-1; D may be TRBD1 (6 bases). V lost 3 bases, J lost 6 bases, and 11 bases lay in between. This CDR3 is built from 13 residues. CDR1 is DFQATT and CDR2 is SNEGSKA in the germline V gene (reference sequence).

V and J are TRBV7-6 and TRBJ1-6, with a weak D call TRBD1 (5 bases). Trimming removed 5 bases at V and 5 bases at J, with 16 bases between. Germline V gene lookup returns CDR1 SGHVS and CDR2 FNYEAQ. The CDR3 runs 16 residues. CDR3: CASSQGALGHNSPLHF. The CDR3 coding sequence is TGTGCCAGCAGCCAAGGGGCGCTGGGACATAATTCACCCCTCCACTTT.

There are a few counts of this clonotype. V is TRBV20-1 and J is TRBJ1-2; unclear D gene. The germline V and J ends were trimmed by 3 bases and 1 base, with 15 bases remaining between them. The CDR3 consists of 15 residues. Per germline, CDR1 DFQATT and CDR2 SNEGSKA (reference sequence). CDR3 sequence (DNA): TGCAGTGCTAGTTCTACGGGCAGGAGTAACTATGGCTACACCTTC. Translating it yields CSASSTGRSNYGYTF.

The chain combines TRBV4-2 with TRBJ2-7; D may be TRBD2 (6 bases). The CDR3 runs to 15 residues. Trimming removed 2 bases at V and 4 bases at J, with 15 bases between. Looked up from germline, CDR1 is LGHNA and CDR2 is YNFKEQ. This chain's CDR3 is CASSQSFPGVYEQYF. CDR3 in DNA: TGTGCCAGCAGCCAATCCTTCCCGGGAGTGTACGAGCAGTACTTC.

This clonotype was seen a single time. This could be a read error, since a much larger clone is one nucleotide away. The rearrangement links TRBV7-6 to TRBJ1-3, with D unclear. The CDR3 spans 14 residues. Looked up from germline, CDR1 is SGHVS and CDR2 is FNYEAQ. V dropped 4 bases and J dropped 4 bases, with 11 bases sitting between them. CDR3 residues: CASSSAPVGNTIYF. CDR3 DNA sequence: TGTGCCAGCAGCTCAGCACCGGTCGGAAACACCATATATTTT.

The rearrangement links TRBV2 to TRBJ2-7; D is perhaps TRBD2 (5 bases). The CDR3 has 12 residues. Trimming pared 5 bases from V and 6 bases from J, leaving 11 bases between. Germline V lookup: CDR1 SNHLY, CDR2 FYNNEI. CDR3 coding DNA: TGTGCCAGCAGTTATCCTAGCCCCGAGCAGTACTTC. Amino acids: CASSYPSPEQYF.

The chain uses TRBV2 and TRBJ2-5, with D tentatively TRBD2 (6 bases). Germline V CDR1 and CDR2: SNHLY, FYNNEI. V gave up 4 bases and J gave up 9 bases, with 18 bases separating them. The CDR3 is 14 residues long. In DNA form, the CDR3 reads TGTGCCAGCAGTGCCGGGACTTCTCGGCAGCCCCAGTACTTC. It codes for CASSAGTSRQPQYF.

This clonotype was counted only a few times. The CDR3 protein is CSVVSGASTDTQYF. Here the CDR3 DNA reads TGCAGCGTTGTGTCTGGTGCTAGCACAGATACGCAGTATTTT. The V call is TRBV29-1, the J call TRBJ2-3; D gene unclear. The length of the CDR3 is 14 residues. Germline loops: CDR1 SQVTM, CDR2 ANQGSEA. With 4 bases removed from V and 0 bases from J, the gap between germline ends came to 11 bases.

On this clonotype itself: This may be a read error: a much more frequent sequence differs by one nucleotide. The conserved phenylalanine or tryptophan normally closing the CDR3 is absent here, so this likely arose from a read error. This chain links TRBV20-1 with TRBJ1-1, with D possibly TRBD1 on 5 matching bases. The V and J ends lost 2 bases and 3 bases respectively, with 7 bases between them. Germline loops: CDR1 DFQATT, CDR2 SNEGSKA (reference sequence). The CDR3 has 12 amino acids. CDR3 region: CSARWGDTEAFV. The CDR3 DNA follows: TGCAGTGCTAGATGGGGGGACACTGAAGCTTTCGTT.

In this sample, this clonotype turned up many times. The V gene is TRBV14, the J gene TRBJ1-5, with a tentative D call TRBD1 (5 bases). CDR3 length: 15 amino acids. V shed 4 bases and J shed 3 bases, with 13 bases lying between them. Germline CDR1 and CDR2: SGHDN and FVKESK. The CDR3 sequence: CASSPPGPYNQPQHF. The CDR3, as DNA: TGTGCCAGCAGCCCCCCGGGACCGTACAATCAGCCCCAGCATTTT. Full variable domain (missing parts from reference TRBV14 and TRBJ1-5): EAGVTQFPSHSVIEKGQTVTLRCDPISGHDNLYWYRRVMGKEIKFLLHFVKESKQDESGMPNNRFLAERTGGTYSTLKVQPAELEDSGVYFCASSPPGPYNQPQHFGDGTRLSIL.

This clonotype has ten or more counts. The chain recombines TRBV29-1 with TRBJ2-3; D is ambiguous. Germline CDR1 SQVTM, CDR2 ANQGSEA. Trimming left V 4 bases short and J 5 bases short, with 10 bases between. The CDR3 consists of 12 residues. The CDR3 protein is CSVGTDRDTQYF. The CDR3 region has the DNA TGCAGCGTTGGGACCGACCGAGATACGCAGTATTTT.